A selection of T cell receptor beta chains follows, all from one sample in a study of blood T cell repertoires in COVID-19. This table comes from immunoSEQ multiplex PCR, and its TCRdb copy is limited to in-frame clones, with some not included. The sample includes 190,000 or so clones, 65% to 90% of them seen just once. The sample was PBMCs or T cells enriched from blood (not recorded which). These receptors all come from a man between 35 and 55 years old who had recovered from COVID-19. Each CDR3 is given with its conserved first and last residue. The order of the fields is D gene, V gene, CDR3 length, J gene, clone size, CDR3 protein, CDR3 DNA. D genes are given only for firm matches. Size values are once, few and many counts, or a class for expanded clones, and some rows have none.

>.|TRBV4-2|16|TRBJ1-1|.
CASSQDWTAMNTEAFF
TGTGCCAGCAGCCAAGATTGGACAGCTATGAACACTGAAGCTTTCTTT
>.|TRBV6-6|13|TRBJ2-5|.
CASSGTRPSTQYF
TGTGCCAGCAGCGGGACTCGTCCATCGACCCAGTACTTC
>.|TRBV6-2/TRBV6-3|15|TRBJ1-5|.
CASSLQGHHNQPQHF
TGTGCCAGCAGTCTTCAGGGACACCACAATCAGCCCCAGCATTTT
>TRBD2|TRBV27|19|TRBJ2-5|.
CASKKKRRLAGGREETQYF
TGTGCCAGCAAGAAGAAAAGACGACTAGCGGGAGGGAGAGAGGAGACCCAGTACTTC
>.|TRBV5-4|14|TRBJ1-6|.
CASSYGGGDSPLHF
TGTGCCAGCAGCTACGGGGGGGGAGATTCACCCCTCCACTTT
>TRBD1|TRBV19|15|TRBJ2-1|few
CASSPAGGHYNEQFF
TGTGCCAGTAGTCCCGCAGGGGGACACTACAATGAGCAGTTCTTC
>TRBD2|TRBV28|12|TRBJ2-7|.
CASSSGGYEQYF
TGTGCCAGCAGTTCGGGGGGCTACGAGCAGTACTTC
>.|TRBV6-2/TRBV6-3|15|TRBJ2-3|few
CASSPASAYTDTQYF
TGTGCCAGCAGCCCCGCTAGCGCCTACACAGATACGCAGTATTTT
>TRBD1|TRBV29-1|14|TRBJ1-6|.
CSVRTGGSDSPLHF
TGCAGCGTCCGGACAGGGGGCTCTGATTCACCCCTCCACTTT
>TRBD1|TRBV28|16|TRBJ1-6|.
CASSLATGVYNSPLHF
TGTGCCAGCAGTCTTGCGACAGGGGTTTATAATTCACCCCTCCACTTT
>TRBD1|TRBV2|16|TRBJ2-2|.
CASSREGGDFTGELFF
TGTGCCAGCAGTCGGGAAGGGGGCGACTTCACCGGGGAGCTGTTTTTT
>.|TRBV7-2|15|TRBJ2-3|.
CASSLVVGGTDTQYF
TGTGCCAGCAGCTTAGTGGTGGGAGGCACAGATACGCAGTATTTT
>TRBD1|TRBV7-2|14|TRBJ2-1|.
CASSPLDRGPRQFF
TGTGCCAGCAGCCCCTTAGACAGGGGGCCGCGGCAGTTCTTC
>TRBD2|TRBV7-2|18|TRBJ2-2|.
CASSLAYGRQPNTGELFF
TGTGCCAGCAGCTTAGCGTACGGGAGGCAACCGAACACCGGGGAGCTGTTTTTT
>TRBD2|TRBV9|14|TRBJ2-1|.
CASSISGSSYEQFF
TGTGCCAGCAGCATTAGCGGGAGTTCGTATGAGCAGTTCTTC
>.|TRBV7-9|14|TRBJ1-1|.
CASSLGTVNTEAFF
TGTGCCAGCAGCTTAGGGACAGTTAACACTGAAGCTTTCTTT
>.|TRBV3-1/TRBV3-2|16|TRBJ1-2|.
CASSQDEDTSGYGYTF
TGTGCCAGCAGCCAAGATGAAGACACTTCTGGCTATGGCTACACCTTC
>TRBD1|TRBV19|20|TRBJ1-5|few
CASSGDSQNILYGSNQPQHF
TGTGCCAGTAGTGGGGACAGCCAGAATATATTGTACGGTAGCAATCAGCCCCAGCATTTT
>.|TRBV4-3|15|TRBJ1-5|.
CASSQVAGSNQPQHF
TGCGCCAGCAGCCAAGTTGCGGGATCCAATCAGCCCCAGCATTTT
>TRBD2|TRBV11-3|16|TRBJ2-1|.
CASSYGSGSGNDEQFF
TGTGCCAGCAGCTACGGTAGCGGGAGTGGGAACGATGAGCAGTTCTTC
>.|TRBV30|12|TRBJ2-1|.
CAWSGSGGEQFF
TGTGCCTGGAGTGGTTCCGGAGGTGAGCAGTTCTTC
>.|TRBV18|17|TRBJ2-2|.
CASSSSPQGMNTGELFF
TGTGCCAGCTCTTCCAGTCCACAGGGTATGAACACCGGGGAGCTGTTTTTT
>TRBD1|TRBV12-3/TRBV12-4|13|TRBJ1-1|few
CASSRQGLTEAFF
TGTGCCAGCAGTAGACAGGGGTTGACTGAAGCTTTCTTT
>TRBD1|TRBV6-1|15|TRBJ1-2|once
CASSEIVQGAYGYTF
TGTGCCAGCAGTGAAATCGTACAGGGGGCTTATGGCTACACCTTC
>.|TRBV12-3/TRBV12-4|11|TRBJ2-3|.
CASSLIDTQYF
TGTGCCAGCAGTCTAATAGATACGCAGTATTTT
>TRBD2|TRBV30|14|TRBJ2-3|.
CAWASGSRTDTQYF
TGTGCCTGGGCAAGCGGGAGCAGGACAGATACGCAGTATTTT
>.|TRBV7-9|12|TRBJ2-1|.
CASRGTRNEQFF
TGTGCCAGCAGGGGGACACGGAATGAGCAGTTCTTC
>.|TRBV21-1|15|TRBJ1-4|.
CASSPRTGSDEKLFF
TGTGCCAGCAGCCCTCGTACAGGGTCTGATGAAAAACTGTTTTTT
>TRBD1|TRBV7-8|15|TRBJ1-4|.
CASSPTWTGGEKLFF
TGTGCCAGCAGCCCAACATGGACAGGGGGTGAAAAACTGTTTTTT
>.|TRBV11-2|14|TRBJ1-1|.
CASSLDGAGRGAFF
TGTGCCAGCAGCTTAGATGGGGCGGGCAGGGGAGCTTTCTTT
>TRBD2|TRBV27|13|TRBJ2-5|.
CASGTSSSETQYF
TGTGCCAGCGGGACTAGCAGTTCGGAGACCCAGTACTTC
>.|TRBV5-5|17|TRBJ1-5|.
CASSLTWTANSNQPQHF
TGTGCCAGCAGCTTAACTTGGACAGCGAATAGCAATCAGCCCCAGCATTTT
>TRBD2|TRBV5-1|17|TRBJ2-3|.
CASSLGLAGGPTDTQYF
TGCGCCAGCAGCTTGGGACTAGCGGGAGGGCCAACAGATACGCAGTATTTT
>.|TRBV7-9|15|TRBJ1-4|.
CASSPGRPTNEKLFF
TGTGCCAGCAGCCCAGGGAGGCCAACTAATGAAAAACTGTTTTTT
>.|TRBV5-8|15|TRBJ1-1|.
CASSLFGHLNTEAFF
TGTGCCAGCAGCTTGTTCGGACACCTGAACACTGAAGCTTTCTTT
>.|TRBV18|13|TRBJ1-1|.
CASSSEVNTEAFF
TGTGCCAGCTCATCGGAGGTGAACACTGAAGCTTTCTTT
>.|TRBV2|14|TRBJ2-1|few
CASMRGTLGFEQFF
TGTGCCAGCATGCGGGGCACCTTGGGGTTTGAGCAGTTCTTC
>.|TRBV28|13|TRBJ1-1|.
CASRTVGRTEAFF
TGTGCCAGCCGGACCGTCGGGAGGACTGAAGCTTTCTTT
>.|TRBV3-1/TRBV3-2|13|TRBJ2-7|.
CASSPTSSYEQYF
TGTGCCAGCAGCCCGACTAGCTCCTACGAGCAGTACTTC
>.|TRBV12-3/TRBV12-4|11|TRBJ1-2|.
CASKGEYGYTF
TGTGCCAGTAAGGGGGAGTATGGCTACACCTTC
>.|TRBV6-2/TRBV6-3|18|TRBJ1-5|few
CASSYPGDGAGSNQPQHF
TGTGCCAGCAGTTACCCCGGCGATGGGGCAGGGAGCAATCAGCCCCAGCATTTT
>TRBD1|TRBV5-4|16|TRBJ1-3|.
CASSQYSGTGGNTIYF
TGTGCCAGCAGCCAATACTCCGGGACAGGGGGAAACACCATATATTTT
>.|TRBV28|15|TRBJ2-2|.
CASSGDNSNTGELFF
TGTGCCAGCAGTGGGGACAACTCGAACACCGGGGAGCTGTTTTTT
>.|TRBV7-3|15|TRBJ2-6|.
CASSSGLQGANVLTF
TGTGCCAGCAGCTCCGGACTACAGGGGGCCAACGTCCTGACTTTC
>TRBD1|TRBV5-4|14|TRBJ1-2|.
CASGSFTGEYGYTF
TGTGCCAGCGGATCCTTTACAGGGGAATATGGCTACACCTTC
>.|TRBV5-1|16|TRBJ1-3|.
CASSLETGQHGNTIYF
TGCGCCAGCAGCTTGGAAACGGGACAACATGGAAACACCATATATTTT
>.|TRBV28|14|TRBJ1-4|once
CASSLGQYGEKLFF
TGTGCCAGCAGTTTAGGGCAGTATGGTGAAAAACTGTTTTTT
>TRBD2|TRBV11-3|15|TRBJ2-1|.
CASSFTAAGVGEQFF
TGTGCCAGCAGCTTTACGGCAGCGGGAGTTGGTGAGCAGTTCTTC
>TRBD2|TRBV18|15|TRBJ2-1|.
CASSRGTSGNNEQFF
TGTGCCAGCTCACGCGGGACTAGCGGAAACAATGAGCAGTTCTTC
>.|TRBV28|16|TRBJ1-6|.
CAARREFGSYNSPLHF
TGTGCCGCCAGGCGTGAGTTTGGCTCCTATAATTCACCCCTCCACTTT
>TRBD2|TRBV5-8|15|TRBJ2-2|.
CASSSSGRAAGELFF
TGTGCCAGCAGCTCTAGCGGGAGGGCCGCCGGGGAGCTGTTTTTT
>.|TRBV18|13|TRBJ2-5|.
CASSPGVQETQYF
TGTGCCAGCTCGCCCGGGGTCCAAGAGACCCAGTACTTC
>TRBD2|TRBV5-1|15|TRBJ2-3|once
CASSLRGSAADTQYF
TGCGCCAGCAGCTTGCGCGGGAGTGCGGCAGATACGCAGTATTTT
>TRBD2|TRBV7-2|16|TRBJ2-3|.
CASSFGLAGGTDTQYF
TGTGCCAGCAGCTTCGGTCTAGCGGGAGGAACAGATACGCAGTATTTT
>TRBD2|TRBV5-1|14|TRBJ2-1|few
CASSLSGTSDEQFF
TGCGCCAGCAGCCTGAGCGGGACGTCCGATGAGCAGTTCTTC